This T cell receptor (beta chain) was identified in a study of blood T cells in healthy people across ages. For the second PCR, which ran for roughly 6 to 12 cycles, a sample-barcoded 5' primer and a J-beta primer mix were used. TCRdb re-called the 5' RACE reads with MiXCR, one entry per CDR3 protein. Among some 1.6 million distinct CDR3 sequences listed, about 31% were seen once. The CDR3 loop spans 14 amino acids. V lost 0 bases, J lost 7 bases, and 10 bases lay in between. The germline V gene has CDR1 MGHRA and CDR2 YSYEKL. This clonotype has only a few counts. Sequenced sample: blood. The chain combines TRBV4-1 with TRBJ2-1; D might be TRBD1 (5 bases). This clonotype originated in a woman aged 25 to 39 in good health. The CDR3 reads CASSQEPGWNEQFF. The CDR3 DNA is TGCGCCAGCAGCCAAGAGCCAGGGTGGAATGAGCAGTTCTTC.